These 20 T cell receptor beta chains were sequenced from one sample in a study of graft-versus-host responses after intestinal transplantation. Their specific antigens are unknown. Here immunoSEQ multiplex PCR was the method, and the copy in TCRdb shows in-frame clones only, minus some. The sample contains about 120,000 clones, approximately 92% of which appear only once. The sequencing used unstimulated CD4+ T cells sorted from spleen or lymph node cells, collected before intestinal transplant. The source of these receptors is a human donor who received an intestinal transplant.

The V gene is TRBV6-1, the J gene TRBJ1-2, with 7 positions matching TRBD1. Germline-derived CDR1 and CDR2 are MNHNS and SASEGT. The CDR3 extends over 14 amino acids. V dropped 6 bases and J dropped 8; count of bases not matched to a gene: 12. CDR3 nucleotides: TGTGCCAGCAGCACCGGGACAGTGAACCTCGGCTACACCTTC. The encoded protein is CASSTGTVNLGYTF.

The chain uses TRBV2 and TRBJ2-1; no clear D. Per germline, CDR1 SNHLY and CDR2 FYNNEI. V was clipped by 3 bases and J by 1 base, with 10 bases between them. The CDR3 totals 15 residues. Here the CDR3 reads CASSEIIGSYNEQFF. The CDR3 DNA reads as TGTGCCAGCAGTGAGATTATTGGTTCCTACAATGAGCAGTTCTTC.

This chain links TRBV28 with TRBJ1-4, with a weak D call TRBD1 (6 bases). Trimming removed 8 bases from V and 10 bases from J, with 26 bases in between. The CDR3 runs to 16 residues. CDR1 is MDHEN, CDR2 SYDVKM, per germline. The CDR3 loop is CASSFIGGGLGGKLFF. The CDR3 DNA follows: TGTGCCAGCTCGTTTATCGGGGGGGGGCTGGGTGGAAAACTGTTTTTT.

In its sample, this clone was seen once. The V call is TRBV29-1, the J call TRBJ1-2; TRBD1 aligns across 9 bases. This CDR3 has 15 residues. J was trimmed by 6 bases and V by 1 base; bases with no gene match: 9. Germline assignment: CDR1 SQVTM and CDR2 ANQGSEA. Here the CDR3 DNA reads TGCAGCGTTGAAGGTCGGGACAGGGTACGAAATGGCTACACCTTC. Translation: CSVEGRDRVRNGYTF.

V and J are TRBV5-1 and TRBJ1-3, with no clear D. There are 15 residues in the CDR3. Looked up from germline, CDR1 is SGHRS and CDR2 is YFSETQ. V was clipped by 1 base and J by 0 bases, with 8 bases between them. This CDR3 reads CASSLRLNSGNTIYF. The CDR3, as DNA: TGCGCCAGCAGCTTGCGACTGAACTCTGGAAACACCATATATTTT.

The rearrangement links TRBV29-1 to TRBJ2-7; D unresolved. The CDR3 runs to 11 residues. CDR1 and CDR2 (germline): SQVTM, ANQGSEA. Trimming removed 4 bases at V and 9 bases at J, with 13 bases between. The DNA of the CDR3 is TGCAGCGTTGGGGAAGGGCACGGGCAGTACTTC. The encoded protein is CSVGEGHGQYF.

The chain has TRBV21-1 and TRBJ1-5; the table assigns TRBD1, which was not confirmed against the DNA. TRBV21-1 is a pseudogene segment. The CDR3 length is 18 residues. The CDR3 region is CASSRPPVQGGSNQPQHF. The CDR3 coding sequence is TGTGCCAGCAGCAGGCCACCCGTGCAGGGGGGTAGCAATCAGCCCCAGCATTTT.

The gene calls are TRBV5-1 and TRBJ1-1, with D hard to call. Germline V gene data show CDR1 as SGHRS and CDR2 as YFSETQ. CDR3 length equals 11 residues. The germline V and J ends were trimmed by 2 bases and 7 bases, with 6 bases remaining between them. CDR3 region: CASSLGGEAFF. The CDR3 DNA reads as TGCGCCAGCAGCTTAGGAGGTGAAGCTTTCTTT.

The J gene is TRBJ2-7, the V gene TRBV5-1, with 9 bases identical to TRBD2. The V and J ends lost 3 bases and 2 bases, in that order; junction bases with no gene match: 12. The germline CDR1 and CDR2 sequences are SGHRS and YFSETQ. The CDR3 sequence is 17 residues long. The CDR3 bases are TGCGCCAGCAGCTCTAACCCTAGCGGGGTAGCCCCCTACGAGCAGTACTTC. Its translation: CASSSNPSGVAPYEQYF.

The rearrangement joins TRBV5-1 to TRBJ2-2; D is undetermined. The germline CDR1 and CDR2 sequences are SGHRS and YFSETQ. The CDR3 has 14 residues. Between the trimmed V and J ends, which lost 1 base and 8 bases, there was a span of 12 bases. The chain's CDR3 is CASSLFRQSGELFF. The CDR3 region has the DNA TGCGCCAGCAGCTTGTTTCGGCAGTCTGGGGAGCTGTTTTTT.

This chain links TRBV28 with TRBJ2-7, with 8 bases matching TRBD1. Unmatched junction bases numbered 6, after V lost 3 bases and J lost 2 bases. The CDR3 is made up of 15 amino acids. Germline CDR1 MDHEN, CDR2 SYDVKM. CDR3 amino acids: CASSLGSGGTYEQYF. CDR3 coding DNA: TGTGCCAGCAGTTTGGGGTCAGGGGGCACCTACGAGCAGTACTTC.

This chain connects TRBV29-1 to TRBJ1-4, with 7 bases matching TRBD1. Germline V lookup: CDR1 SQVTM, CDR2 ANQGSEA. Trimming cost V 6 bases and J 7 bases; bases outside gene matches: 11. The CDR3 covers 14 residues. Written as DNA, the CDR3 is TGCAGCGTCACTGACAGGGAAGGCCCTGAAAAACTGTTTTTT. Amino acids: CSVTDREGPEKLFF.

The J gene is TRBJ1-1, the V gene TRBV6-5; the D is unclear. Trimming pared 8 bases from V and 5 bases from J, leaving 12 bases between. The CDR3 totals 12 residues. CDR1 and CDR2 (germline): MNHEY, SVGAGI. This chain's CDR3 is CASGRMITEAFF. The CDR3 DNA reads TGTGCCAGCGGCAGGATGATTACTGAAGCTTTCTTT.

The J gene is TRBJ2-1, the V gene TRBV6-1; TRBD2 aligns across 9 bases. The CDR3 runs 15 residues. The junction had 4 bases not matched to a gene; V was cut back by 3 bases and J by 4 bases. Germline CDR1 reads MNHNS; CDR2 reads SASEGT. CDR3 DNA sequence: TGTGCCAGCAGTGAGACTAGCGGAGTATACAATGAGCAGTTCTTC. Translating gives CASSETSGVYNEQFF.

V usage is TRBV2 and J usage is TRBJ2-7; D possibly uses TRBD1 or TRBD2 (5 bases each). Germline V gene sequence: CDR1 SNHLY, CDR2 FYNNEI. The CDR3 is 15 residues long. Trimming took 6 bases from V and 2 from J, leaving 17 bases between them. The CDR3 is CASRLGATRAYEQYF. The CDR3 nucleotides are TGTGCCAGCAGACTAGGGGCTACCAGGGCCTACGAGCAGTACTTC.

The chain couples TRBV10-3 to TRBJ1-1; no clear D gene. Trimming took off 3 bases at V and 1 base at J, with 12 bases between the two ends. This CDR3 is built from 15 residues. Germline V gene lookup returns CDR1 ENHRY and CDR2 SYGVKD. The CDR3 spells CAISDPGRGNTEAFF. Here the CDR3 DNA reads TGTGCCATCAGTGACCCCGGACGGGGGAACACTGAAGCTTTCTTT.

This clone showed up just once. V is TRBV19 and J is TRBJ1-1, with 7 positions matching TRBD1. V lost 1 base and J lost 3; bases outside the gene matches: 8. The V gene's germline CDR1 is LNHDA and CDR2 SQIVND (reference sequence). CDR3 length equals 16 residues. The CDR3 region has the DNA TGTGCCAGTAGTATAGGAGGGACAGCCCTTTACACTGAAGCTTTCTTT. Its protein is CASSIGGTALYTEAFF.

The chain uses TRBV27 and TRBJ1-2; 8 bases match TRBD1. The CDR3 has 14 residues. Trimming removed 6 bases from V and 0 bases from J; junction bases left unmatched: 3. Germline CDR1 MNHEY, CDR2 SMNVEV (reference sequence). The CDR3 region is CASRRQGTNYGYTF. In nucleotides, the CDR3 is TGTGCCAGCAGGCGACAGGGGACTAACTATGGCTACACCTTC.

The chain joins TRBV30 to TRBJ1-3; D is unclear. Deletions cut 4 bases from V and 0 bases from J, with 13 bases between. Germline values: CDR1 GTSNPN, CDR2 SVGIG (reference sequence). The CDR3 covers 15 residues. The CDR3 reads CAWNRVPFSGNTIYF. The CDR3 DNA sequence: TGTGCCTGGAATAGAGTTCCGTTCTCTGGAAACACCATATATTTT.

The chain is built from TRBV27 and TRBJ1-5; D might be TRBD1 (5 bases). Germline V gives CDR1 MNHEY, CDR2 SMNVEV (reference sequence). Between the trimmed V and J ends, which lost 2 bases and 7 bases, there was a span of 12 bases. The CDR3 has 14 residues. The DNA of the CDR3 is TGTGCCAGCAGTTTAGGAGGGGTGGGCCAGCCCCAGCATTTT. This codes for CASSLGGVGQPQHF.